This T cell receptor beta chain emerged from a study of identical twins (dated by TCRdb to about 2016). For the study in its entirety: To test whether fetal clonotypes persist, the study used deep sequencing on TCR alpha and beta repertoires from monozygotic twins, unrelated adults of various ages, and cord blood. To rule out contamination, replicate twin experiments were performed at different times with different library preparation protocols.

The sample holds a few counts of this clonotype. The specificity of this receptor is unknown. No base quality information exists; no much larger clone differs at one position. What the work shows at the level of the full study, not this receptor alone: Because the same donors could not be followed over many years, the conclusions depended on cross-sectional statistical analysis. Invariant T cells such as MAIT and iNKT could partly confound zero-insertion analyses, although diverse VJ usage argued against such confounding for most clonotypes. Abundant cord blood beta clonotypes had fewer insertions, young adult naive repertoires showed a similar but weaker trend, and memory repertoires showed no such trend. Out-of-frame TCR alpha sharing in monozygotic twins was systematically underestimated by recombination models, whereas sharing between unrelated individuals was in agreement with the recombination models. In beta out-of-frame sequences, excess twin sharing was weaker, because having fewer shared sequences lowered the signal-to-noise ratio. Out-of-frame TCR alpha sequences shared between twins showed an excess of low generation-probability sequences compared with coincidental sharing between unrelated individuals.

Every donor in the study was a healthy Caucasian. The twin cohort comprised three pairs of female monozygotic twins, all aged roughly 18 to 30 years. Peripheral blood mononuclear cells were the source from which RNA for the TCR libraries was isolated. The library was produced with 5' RACE. TCRdb shows the sequencer as Illumina HiSeq 2000. A universal primer binding site was introduced by template switching, and a unique molecular identifier was present in the final cDNA, enabling accurate counting of TCR cDNA molecules. Specific primers in the conserved constant-segment region were used to synthesize first-strand cDNA for the TCR alpha and beta chains. To control for contamination, every cDNA library carried two barcodes: a SMART-Mk sample barcode plus Illumina barcodes. TruSeq adapter sequences, together with Illumina sample barcodes, were added in two successive PCR steps. TCR alpha and beta cDNA libraries were sequenced on the Illumina HiSeq platform with custom primers. The published analysis was carried out like this. Raw reads were processed with MiGEC to extract unique molecular identifiers, and MiXCR was used to determine CDR3 positions. Recombination models were inferred per individual with the repgenHMM and IGoR tools using an EM algorithm. Shared clonotypes were analyzed with the tcR package in R, and sharing was normalized by the product of cloneset sizes. Out-of-frame nonproductive sequences were analyzed to study raw recombination free of thymic and clonal selection effects. The public reads were reprocessed in TCRdb via fastp at Q25 and MiXCR, keeping in-frame beta chains. Records with the same CDR3 protein are collapsed into one entry carrying the most frequent genes and DNA. V and J calls and clone size were set by TCRdb, not the authors. The sample table contains hundreds of thousands of distinct CDR3 sequences; only one count was recorded for 15% to 20% of them. In total, the top ten clones hold roughly 13% of the sample.

The data were also submitted as part of a second study, on T cells expressing NK-cell markers. Per the second study: Roughly 8 donors provided sorted CD3+CD56+NKG2C+, CD3+CD56+NKG2C- and CD3+CD56-NKG2C+ T-cell subsets, whose TCR beta-chain repertoires were profiled. Seven of the eight sequenced donors were HCMV-seropositive and one was HCMV-seronegative. To restrict sorting to alphabetaTCR-expressing T cells, an anti-gammadeltaTCR antibody was added in several experiments. In more than 5 donors, the dominant CD3+CD56+NKG2C+ clonotypes were found to rank among the top 10 CD8+ clonotypes and to make up about 1.0-8% of CD8+ T cells. Those dominant clonotypes were again the most abundant among CD3+CD56-NKG2C+ cells in a handful of donors, at roughly 25-65%. It remained unclear whether the expanded NKG2C-expressing T cell clones were specific for HCMV antigens. Randomly selected healthy volunteers, three men and five women, were used as the eight sequenced donors. HCMV serostatus was determined by detecting HCMV-specific IgG in serum with a commercial ELISA kit. For six donors, bulk peripheral blood T-cell repertoires were also sequenced from unsorted PBMC. MIGEC handled demultiplexing of the reads and grouping by UMI, while MiTCR was used to assemble and quantify clonotypes. To exclude erroneous sequences, only TCR cDNA sequences supported by at least two reads were retained. The tcR package was used for downstream repertoire analysis, with clonotypes matched between fractions based on CDR3 nucleotide sequence plus V segment. Antigen specificity was annotated against VDJdb with VDJmatch, allowing one amino acid substitution in CDR3.

Sequenced input: PBMCs. The source is a woman under 30 in good health.

The DNA sequence is given as TGTGCCAGCAGTGGAGGGGTGCTGGCGGCATATTCCTACGAGCAGTACTTC. This is translated as CASSGGVLAAYSYEQYF. The receptor chain draws on TRBV12-3 or TRBV12-4 and TRBJ2-7; TRBD2 could be the D gene, as 6 bases match. The CDR3 covers 17 residues, taking in both the cysteine and the phenylalanine. The retained sequence is limited to the CDR3, 51 bases, with the frame set at the first base. V gives up 5 bases and J gives up 1 base, and the segment between their germline ends measures 21 bases.